This T cell receptor (beta chain) was observed in a study of spatial heterogeneity in lung cancer. The overall study: Sequences of the beta chain were consistently detected in greater numbers than alpha-chain sequences.

Time point described: sample taken at primary tumor resection. Unsorted whole RNA of tumor, nontumor lung or frozen PBMC was sequenced. This clonotype has ten or more counts. Every TCR cDNA molecule bore a unique molecular identifier. TCRdb itself ran the 5' RACE reads through MiXCR, one entry per CDR3 protein. The sample has about 60,000 distinct CDR3 sequences, 7.5% to 8.5% seen once. CDR3 length: 13 amino acids. Trimming left V 4 bases short and J 3 bases short, with 10 bases between. Germline loops: CDR1 SGHDN, CDR2 FVKESK. The source of this sequence is a female donor with early-stage non-small cell lung cancer. The sample in question was PBMCs, obtained at surgery. The chain combines TRBV14 with TRBJ2-7; D is unclear. CDR3 in amino acids: CASSRRVRYEQYF. The CDR3 bases are TGTGCCAGCAGCCGGAGAGTTCGCTACGAGCAGTACTTC.